The entry below gives a single T cell receptor beta chain sequence along with its context. Profiling relied on immunoSEQ multiplex PCR, and the TCRdb table lists in-frame clones only, not all of them. The top ten hold more than 0.12% of the sample, which has about 2.4 million clones, about 92% seen once. These data originate in a study of shared clonotypes between healthy human individuals. With V trimmed by 7 bases and J by 8 bases, 5 bases remained unmatched. This CDR3 region has 13 residues. CDR1 SGHRS and CDR2 YFSETQ come from the germline V gene. The clonotype comes from a man between 18 and 29 years old in good health. The chain has TRBV5-1 and TRBJ2-4; 11 nucleotides align to TRBD1. Sequenced: naive CD4+ T cells sorted from blood. Subset denoted: CD45RA+ positively selected. The CDR3 is CASGTGGGYIQYF. The CDR3 DNA reads as TGCGCCAGCGGGACAGGGGGTGGGTACATTCAGTACTTC.